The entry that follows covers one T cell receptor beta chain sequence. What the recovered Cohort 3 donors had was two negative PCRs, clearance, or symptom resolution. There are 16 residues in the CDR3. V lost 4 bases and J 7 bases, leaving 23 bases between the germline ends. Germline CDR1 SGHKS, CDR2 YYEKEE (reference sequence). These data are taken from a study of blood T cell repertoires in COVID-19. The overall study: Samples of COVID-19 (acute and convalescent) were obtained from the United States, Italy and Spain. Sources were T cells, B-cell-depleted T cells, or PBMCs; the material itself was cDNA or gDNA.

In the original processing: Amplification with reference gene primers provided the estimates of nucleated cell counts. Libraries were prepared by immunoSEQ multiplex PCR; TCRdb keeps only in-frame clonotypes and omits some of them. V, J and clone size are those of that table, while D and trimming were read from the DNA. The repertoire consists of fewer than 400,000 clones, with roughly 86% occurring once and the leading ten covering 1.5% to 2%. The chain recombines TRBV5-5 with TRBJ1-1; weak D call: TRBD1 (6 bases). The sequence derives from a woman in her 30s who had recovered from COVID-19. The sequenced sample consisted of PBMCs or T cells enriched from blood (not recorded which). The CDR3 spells CASSQRPGHTTDEAFF. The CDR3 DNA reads TGTGCCAGCAGCCAGAGACCGGGACATACAACGGATGAAGCTTTCTTT. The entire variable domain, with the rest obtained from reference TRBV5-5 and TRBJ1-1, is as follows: DAGVTQSPTHLIKTRGQQVTLRCSPISGHKSVSWYQQVLGQGPQFIFQYYEKEERGRGNFPDRFSARQFPNYSSELNVNALLLGDSALYLCASSQRPGHTTDEAFFGQGTRLTVV.